This TCR beta chain came from a study of human T cells and chemical hapten exposure. At the level of the study: From small differences in pooled library volume came most of the variation in per-sample TCR yields. General study results and limits: After DPC sensitization, TCRs above 1 in 1000 frequency showed no change.

The library tagged individual cDNA molecules with unique molecular identifiers. MiXCR was run by TCRdb on the RACE reads, yielding one entry per CDR3 protein. The sample lists 180,000 or so distinct CDR3 sequences, around 25% occurring once. The CDR3 consists of 13 residues. Germline CDR1 reads SGHRS; CDR2 reads YFSETQ. V was clipped by 6 bases and J by 5 bases, with 14 bases between them. The time point here: patch test 3, about 24 weeks after DPC sensitization. Treatment: therapeutic diphenylcyclopropenone sensitization with weekly scalp DPC. Sequencing started from total RNA isolated from unfractionated whole blood. This clonotype has a handful of counts. Its matching antigen is unknown.

J is TRBJ1-2 and V is TRBV5-1; D is perhaps TRBD1 (5 bases). The source is a woman aged 40 to 50 with alopecia areata. Some clones in this sample may be carry-over from other donors' samples. Source: whole blood, taken in connection with sensitization to the hapten diphenylcyclopropenone (DPC). The CDR3 loop reads CASNVDSTYGYTF. CDR3 bases: TGCGCCAGCAACGTAGACAGCACGTATGGCTACACCTTC.